The 24 T cell receptor beta chains in this list originate from one sample, sequenced in a study of blood T cells in healthy people across ages. The authors ran a second PCR of roughly 6 to 12 cycles using a sample-barcoded 5' primer and a J-beta primer mix. TCRdb reprocessed the 5' RACE reads via MiXCR and lists one record per CDR3 protein. The sample has approximately 1.5 million distinct CDR3 sequences; 35% to 45% are singletons. Sequencing was done on a sample of blood. The receptors were sampled from a woman under 30 in good health.

This rearrangement joins TRBV7-9 to TRBJ2-1, with D possibly being TRBD1 or TRBD2 (5 bases each). Germline V gene sequence: CDR1 SEHNR, CDR2 FQNEAQ (reference sequence). The CDR3 loop spans 17 amino acids. V was pared by 3 bases and J by 5 bases, with 20 bases between. The DNA for the CDR3 is TGTGCCAGCAGCTTGATTGGGGGACCTCCTCTCCACAATGAGCAGTTCTTC. Encoded protein: CASSLIGGPPLHNEQFF.

This sequence joins TRBV9 and TRBJ2-4; the D gene is possibly TRBD2 (6 bases). CDR1 and CDR2 (germline): SGDLS, YYNGEE. V shed 0 bases and J shed 0 bases, with 10 bases lying between them. The CDR3 is 16 residues long. In nucleotides, the CDR3 is TGTGCCAGCAGCGTAGTCCCGGGACTAGCCAAAAACATTCAGTACTTC. Protein product: CASSVVPGLAKNIQYF.

This clonotype turned up a few times. The V gene is TRBV6-4, the J gene TRBJ2-7, with TRBD1 identical over 8 bases. V lost 6 bases to trimming and J lost 0 bases; unmatched junction nucleotides: 7. Germline CDR1 MRHNA, CDR2 SNTAGT. The CDR3 spans 15 residues. Here the CDR3 DNA reads TGTGCCAGCAGCCCACCGGGACAGGACTCCTACGAGCAGTACTTC. The encoded protein is CASSPPGQDSYEQYF.

The sample holds many counts of this clonotype. CDR3 nucleotide sequence: TGTGCCAGCAGCTTAGCGGGGCAGCTTTTAGCCAAAAACATTCAGTACTTC. Translating it yields CASSLAGQLLAKNIQYF. V is TRBV7-2 and J is TRBJ2-4, with D possibly TRBD1 on 5 matching bases. Germline V gene sequence: CDR1 SGHTA, CDR2 FQGNSA. CDR3 length: 17 amino acids. With 0 bases removed from V and 0 bases from J, the gap between germline ends came to 12 bases.

V and J are TRBV10-2 and TRBJ1-3, with D unresolved. The CDR3 has 15 residues. In germline, CDR1 is WSHSY, CDR2 SAAADI. With 2 bases removed from V and 4 bases from J, the gap between germline ends came to 12 bases. CDR3 DNA: TGCGCCAGCAGTGAGGGCAGGTTCTCGGGAAACACCATATATTTT. Translated: CASSEGRFSGNTIYF.

This sequence joins TRBV7-9 and TRBJ1-2; TRBD1 might be the D (5 bases). Germline CDR1 reads SEHNR; CDR2 reads FQNEAQ (reference sequence). The CDR3 covers 17 residues. The germline V and J ends were trimmed by 1 base and 0 bases, with 15 bases remaining between them. The CDR3 reads CASSLDGARVANYGYTF. The CDR3 DNA sequence: TGTGCCAGCAGCTTAGATGGGGCGCGAGTAGCTAACTATGGCTACACCTTC.

DNA of the CDR3: TGCGCCAGCAGCCAGGGCAGAGATGAGCAGTACTTC. Translation gives CASSQGRDEQYF. The rearrangement links TRBV4-1 to TRBJ2-7; D is unresolved. CDR3 length: 12 amino acids. CDR1 is MGHRA and CDR2 is YSYEKL in the germline V gene. V lost 3 bases and J 7 bases, leaving 10 bases between the germline ends.

This clonotype has a single count. CDR3 DNA: TGTGCCAGCAGTTTTGCGGGGACGAACACAGGAGCTTTCTTT. Protein: CASSFAGTNTGAFF. The chain uses TRBV27 and TRBJ1-1; TRBD1 might be the D (5 bases). The V gene's germline CDR1 is MNHEY and CDR2 SMNVEV (reference sequence). V lost 3 bases and J lost 10, with 18 bases in between. This CDR3 contains 14 residues.

This clonotype was observed a handful of times. The chain combines TRBV7-9 with TRBJ2-3; D gene ambiguous. V dropped 5 bases and J dropped 0 bases, with 12 bases sitting between them. From germline, CDR1 is SEHNR and CDR2 FQNEAQ (reference sequence). The CDR3 is 15 amino acids. CDR3 residues: CASSQVSTSTDTQYF. The CDR3 nucleotides read TGTGCCAGCAGCCAAGTGAGCACTAGCACAGATACGCAGTATTTT.

The chain combines TRBV20-1 with TRBJ2-1; 10 positions agree with TRBD2. V trimming: 2 bases; J trimming: 8 bases; junction bases outside the gene matches: 3. The CDR3 contains 13 residues. Germline V gene data show CDR1 as DFQATT and CDR2 as SNEGSKA (reference sequence). The CDR3 region has the DNA TGCAGTGCTAGACTAGCGGGAGCTTATGAGCAGTTCTTC. This encodes CSARLAGAYEQFF.

J is TRBJ2-5 and V is TRBV20-1, with D possibly called TRBD1 or TRBD2 (5 bases each). The germline V and J ends were trimmed by 1 base and 5 bases, with 14 bases remaining between them. Germline V CDR1 and CDR2: DFQATT, SNEGSKA (reference sequence). The CDR3 extends over 14 amino acids. CDR3 coding DNA: TGCAGTGCTAGAGGGCTGGGGGTAGCGGAGACCCAGTACTTC. Protein sequence: CSARGLGVAETQYF.

The rearrangement joins TRBV27 to TRBJ1-4; D not certain. The germline gives CDR1 MNHEY, CDR2 SMNVEV (reference sequence). The CDR3 is 14 amino acids. Trimming took 6 bases from V and 4 from J, leaving 12 bases between them. CDR3 coding DNA: TGTGCCAGCAGAGCTGGACGGCATAATGAAAAACTGTTTTTT. Encoded protein: CASRAGRHNEKLFF.

The J gene is TRBJ2-2, the V gene TRBV4-1, with unresolved D. Looked up from germline, CDR1 is MGHRA and CDR2 is YSYEKL. Trimming left V 5 bases short and J 4 bases short, with 14 bases between. This CDR3 comprises 15 residues. CDR3 residues: CASSERTSTTGELFF. CDR3 bases: TGCGCCAGCAGCGAACGGACCTCGACCACCGGGGAGCTGTTTTTT.

This chain joins TRBV4-1 and TRBJ1-2; D is possibly TRBD1 (5 bases). Looked up from germline, CDR1 is MGHRA and CDR2 is YSYEKL. This CDR3 spans 17 amino acids. With 3 bases removed from V and 1 base from J, the gap between germline ends came to 18 bases. CDR3 nucleotides: TGCGCCAGCAGCCATCAGATGAGGGGAAAACTTAACTATGGCTACACCTTC. The encoded protein is CASSHQMRGKLNYGYTF.

This clonotype was seen a few times. The chain couples TRBV6-5 to TRBJ2-1, with D hard to call. The CDR3 contains 12 residues. V lost 6 bases and J lost 10, with 13 bases in between. In germline, CDR1 is MNHEY, CDR2 SVGAGI. CDR3 nucleotides: TGTGCCAGCAGCCGTCTAGGGTACGAGCAGTTCTTC. It translates to CASSRLGYEQFF.

This clonotype has more than one count but fewer than ten. The J gene is TRBJ1-6, the V gene TRBV7-9, with 9 bases matching TRBD1. V dropped 2 bases and J dropped 8; count of bases not matched to a gene: 4. The CDR3 contains 15 residues. Germline V CDR1 and CDR2: SEHNR, FQNEAQ (reference sequence). DNA of the CDR3: TGTGCCAGCAGCTTATCGGGACAGGGTGATTCACCCCTCCACTTT. This encodes CASSLSGQGDSPLHF.

V usage is TRBV7-9 and J usage is TRBJ1-2; possible D gene TRBD1, 6 bases. The ends were cut back, 1 base at V and 7 bases at J, with 22 bases in the middle. This CDR3 has 17 amino acids. The germline gives CDR1 SEHNR, CDR2 FQNEAQ (reference sequence). CDR3 sequence: CASSLDISTGPLSGYTF. Here the CDR3 DNA reads TGTGCCAGCAGCTTAGATATCTCGACAGGACCCCTCAGTGGCTACACCTTC.

This clonotype has just a few counts. This chain connects TRBV7-9 to TRBJ2-5; 10 bases map to TRBD1. The germline V gene has CDR1 SEHNR and CDR2 FQNEAQ (reference sequence). The length of the CDR3 is 17 residues. The V gene end was trimmed by 3 bases and the J gene end by 11 bases; junction bases not matched to a gene: 18. CDR3 sequence: CASSFEPGQGSHNEQYF. CDR3 nucleotide sequence: TGTGCCAGCAGCTTTGAACCGGGACAGGGGTCACACAATGAGCAGTACTTC.

This clonotype was detected a few times. This chain connects TRBV12-3 or TRBV12-4 to TRBJ2-4; D is ambiguous. V lost 2 bases and J 0 bases, leaving 8 bases between the germline ends. CDR3 length equals 15 residues. The CDR3 sequence: CASSLSRLAKNIQYF. The CDR3 DNA reads TGTGCCAGCAGTTTAAGCAGACTAGCCAAAAACATTCAGTACTTC.

In its sample, this clonotype was seen a few times. This chain links TRBV2 with TRBJ2-5; D is ambiguous. Germline assignment: CDR1 SNHLY and CDR2 FYNNEI. This CDR3 spans 12 amino acids. Trimming removed 3 bases at V and 2 bases at J, with 4 bases between. CDR3 region: CASSDSQETQYF. The CDR3 DNA reads as TGTGCCAGCAGTGACTCTCAAGAGACCCAGTACTTC.

The rearrangement uses TRBV7-2 and TRBJ1-2; D not resolved. CDR1 and CDR2 from the germline V gene are SGHTA and FQGNSA. V lost 5 bases, J lost 5 bases, and 15 bases lay in between. This CDR3 comprises 14 residues. CDR3 bases: TGTGCCAGCAGCCCTGACTCTTTCCCGTATGGCTACACCTTC. Encoded protein: CASSPDSFPYGYTF.

The chain recombines TRBV7-3 with TRBJ1-2, with D possibly TRBD1 on 6 matching bases. V was cut by 5 bases and J by 5 bases, with 18 bases left in between. The CDR3 contains 15 residues. Germline loops: CDR1 SGHTA, CDR2 FQGTGA. The CDR3 protein is CASSLQTGSCYGYTF. CDR3 DNA: TGTGCCAGCAGCCTACAAACAGGGAGCTGTTATGGCTACACCTTC.

The chain is built from TRBV19 and TRBJ1-5, with 8 bases matching TRBD1. Germline CDR1 LNHDA, CDR2 SQIVND (reference sequence). V gave up 8 bases and J gave up 11 bases; unmatched junction bases: 17. This CDR3 region has 15 residues. The CDR3 reads CASAVGRGPDSAQHF. In DNA form, the CDR3 reads TGTGCCAGTGCTGTTGGCAGGGGGCCCGATTCTGCCCAGCATTTT.

This chain joins TRBV3-1 and TRBJ2-5; TRBD2 might be the D (7 bases). The J call is uncertain, as TRBJ2-7 better fits the DNA end. Germline V lookup: CDR1 LGHDT, CDR2 YNNKEL (reference sequence). CDR3 length: 16 amino acids. The CDR3: CASSLNSGRGAGEQYF. The CDR3 bases are TGTGCCAGCAGCCTTAACTCTGGACGGGGGGCGGGCGAGCAGTACTTC.